This passage covers 10 T cell receptor beta chains from one sample sequenced in a study of response to subunit inactivated influenza vaccine. Using its own MiXCR run on the RT-PCR reads, TCRdb lists one record per CDR3 protein. The data show 550,000 to 800,000 distinct CDR3 sequences, approximately 14% seen once. The sequencing here drew on PBMCs from blood, taken approximately 15 days before vaccination. Receptors were obtained from a man aged 50 or older who received an inactivated influenza vaccine.

CDR3 bases: TGCGCCAGCAGCCAAGGAAGCGGGGGGGCCAGTTGGAATGAGCAGTTCTTC. Translation: CASSQGSGGASWNEQFF. The chain combines TRBV4-1 with TRBJ2-1; 10 bases agree with TRBD2. J was trimmed by 7 bases and V by 1 base; bases with no gene match: 10. The CDR3 is 17 residues long. Per the germline V gene, CDR1 is MGHRA and CDR2 is YSYEKL.

In this sample, this clonotype turned up a few times. The chain joins TRBV7-2 to TRBJ2-3, with TRBD2 identical over 10 bases. The CDR3 runs to 14 residues. The V segment lost 7 bases and the J segment 3 bases; nucleotides outside the gene matches: 4. From germline, CDR1 is SGHTA and CDR2 FQGNSA. CDR3 coding DNA: TGTGCCAGCACCCCACTAGCGGGGACAGATACGCAGTATTTT. Its protein product is CASTPLAGTDTQYF.

The CDR3 DNA sequence: TGTGCCAGCAGTCTCTACACCGGGACTAGTCTATTTGTGCAGTTCTTC. This sequence encodes CASSLYTGTSLFVQFF. V is TRBV12-3 or TRBV12-4 and J is TRBJ2-1; 8 bases are shared with TRBD2. V trimming: 5 bases; J trimming: 12 bases; junction bases outside the gene matches: 18. The length of the CDR3 is 16 residues.

This clonotype was recorded a few times. A much larger clone differs by one base, so this may be a read error. The rearrangement uses TRBV11-2 and TRBJ1-1; tentatively, D is TRBD1 (6 bases). CDR1 and CDR2 from the germline V gene are SGHAT and FQNNGV. The CDR3 has 13 residues. The CDR3 region is CASSVGGATEVFF. The CDR3 DNA reads as TGTGCCAGCAGCGTGGGGGGGGCGACTGAAGTTTTCTTT.

This clonotype was seen at least ten times. This chain connects TRBV2 to TRBJ1-1; TRBD1 matches 8 bases. Germline V lookup: CDR1 SNHLY, CDR2 FYNNEI. The V segment lost 6 bases and the J segment 3 bases; nucleotides outside the gene matches: 9. The CDR3 spans 15 residues. The CDR3 region has the DNA TGTGCCAGCAGCACTGACAGGGGACATCACACTGAAGCTTTCTTT. It translates to CASSTDRGHHTEAFF.

CDR3 amino acids: CASSLEAGTDTQYF. CDR3 nucleotides: TGCGCCAGCAGCTTGGAGGCCGGCACAGATACGCAGTATTTT. The chain is built from TRBV5-1 and TRBJ2-3; D gene unclear. Trimming left V 0 bases short and J 1 base short, with 6 bases between. The CDR3 runs to 14 residues. Germline CDR1 and CDR2: SGHRS and YFSETQ. The variable domain in full, completed from reference TRBV5-1 and TRBJ2-3, reads KAGVTQTPRYLIKTRGQQVTLSCSPISGHRSVSWYQQTPGQGLQFLFEYFSETQRNKGNFPGRFSGRQFSNSRSEMNVSTLELGDSALYLCASSLEAGTDTQYFGPGTRLTVL.

A few counts support this clonotype. The chain has TRBV6-2 or TRBV6-3 and TRBJ2-7, with 7 bases matching TRBD1. V lost 2 bases to trimming and J lost 6 bases; unmatched junction nucleotides: 1. The CDR3 runs to 12 residues. The germline CDR1 and CDR2 sequences are MNHEY and SVGEGT. The CDR3 DNA reads as TGTGCCAGCAGTTACGACAGGGTCGAGCAGTACTTC. Protein: CASSYDRVEQYF.

The rearrangement joins TRBV5-1 to TRBJ2-2, with 8 bases identical to TRBD1. CDR1 and CDR2 (germline): SGHRS, YFSETQ. The length of the CDR3 is 16 residues. Unmatched junction bases numbered 6, after V lost 4 bases and J lost 1 base. The CDR3 sequence is CASSKTGAVNTGELFF. The CDR3 bases are TGCGCCAGCAGCAAGACAGGGGCGGTGAACACCGGGGAGCTGTTTTTT.

This clonotype was seen a few times. The chain combines TRBV7-2 with TRBJ2-1, with 8 bases lining up with TRBD1. Germline V CDR1 and CDR2: SGHTA, FQGNSA. The CDR3 has 15 amino acids. The V and J ends lost 3 bases and 4 bases, in that order; junction bases with no gene match: 5. The CDR3: CASSFRDRPYNEQFF. CDR3 bases: TGTGCCAGCAGCTTCCGGGACAGGCCGTACAATGAGCAGTTCTTC.

J is TRBJ2-5 and V is TRBV7-9; 12 positions agree with TRBD1. Germline V gives CDR1 SEHNR, CDR2 FQNEAQ (reference sequence). CDR3 length equals 15 residues. V trimming: 6 bases; J trimming: 5 bases; junction bases outside the gene matches: 7. CDR3 sequence reads: CASRPRDRGPETQYF. The CDR3 DNA is TGTGCCAGCAGGCCCCGGGACAGGGGGCCTGAGACCCAGTACTTC.